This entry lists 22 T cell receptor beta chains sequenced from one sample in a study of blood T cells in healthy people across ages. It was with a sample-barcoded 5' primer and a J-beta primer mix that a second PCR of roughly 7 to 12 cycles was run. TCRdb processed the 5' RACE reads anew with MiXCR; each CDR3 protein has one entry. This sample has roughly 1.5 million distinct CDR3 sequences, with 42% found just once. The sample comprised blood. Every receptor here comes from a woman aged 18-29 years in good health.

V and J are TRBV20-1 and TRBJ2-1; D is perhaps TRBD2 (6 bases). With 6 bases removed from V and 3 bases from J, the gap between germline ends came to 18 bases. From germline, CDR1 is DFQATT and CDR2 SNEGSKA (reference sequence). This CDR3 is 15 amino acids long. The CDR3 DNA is TGCAGTGCCATGACGCGGGCGGGGTTCTACAATGAGCAGTTCTTC. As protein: CSAMTRAGFYNEQFF.

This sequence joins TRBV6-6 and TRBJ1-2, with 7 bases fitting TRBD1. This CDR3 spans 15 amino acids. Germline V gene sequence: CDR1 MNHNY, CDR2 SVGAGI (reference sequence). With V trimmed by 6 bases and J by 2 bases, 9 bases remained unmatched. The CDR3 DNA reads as TGTGCCAGCAGCCGCGCAAAGGACAGGAACTATGGCTACACCTTC. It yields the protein CASSRAKDRNYGYTF.

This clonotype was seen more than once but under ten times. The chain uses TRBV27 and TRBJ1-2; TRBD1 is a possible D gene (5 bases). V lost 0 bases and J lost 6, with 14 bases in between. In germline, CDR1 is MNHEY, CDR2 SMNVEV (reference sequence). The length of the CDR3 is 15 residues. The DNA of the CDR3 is TGTGCCAGCAGTTTATCGTCAGGGCTTTACGATGGCTACACCTTC. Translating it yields CASSLSSGLYDGYTF.

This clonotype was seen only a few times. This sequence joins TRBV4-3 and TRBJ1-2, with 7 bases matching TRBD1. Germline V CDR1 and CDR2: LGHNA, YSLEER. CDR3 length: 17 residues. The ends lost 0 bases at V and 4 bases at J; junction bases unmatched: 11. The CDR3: CASSQDHPQTGIYGYTF. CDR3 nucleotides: TGCGCCAGCAGCCAAGATCATCCCCAGACAGGGATCTATGGCTACACCTTC.

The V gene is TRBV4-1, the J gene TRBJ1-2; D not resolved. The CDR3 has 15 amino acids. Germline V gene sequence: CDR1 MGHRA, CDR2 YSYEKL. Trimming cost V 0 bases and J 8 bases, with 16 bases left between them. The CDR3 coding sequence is TGCGCCAGCAGCCAAGATCCCGGGAACGGGGTCGGCTACACCTTC. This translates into CASSQDPGNGVGYTF.

The CDR3 DNA reads as TGTGCCAGCACCTCGGGACTAGCGCGTTACAATGAGCAGTTCTTC. Translated, it gives CASTSGLARYNEQFF. The chain couples TRBV12-3 or TRBV12-4 to TRBJ2-1; 10 nucleotides agree with TRBD2. The length of the CDR3 is 15 residues. The ends lost 7 bases at V and 4 bases at J; junction bases unmatched: 7.

The CDR3 spells CASSVDGTAFSYEQYF. The CDR3 region has the DNA TGTGCCAGCAGCGTAGATGGGACAGCCTTTTCCTACGAGCAGTACTTC. This chain joins TRBV9 and TRBJ2-7, with 7 bases lining up with TRBD1. In germline, CDR1 is SGDLS, CDR2 YYNGEE. The CDR3 is made up of 16 amino acids. J gave up 1 base and V 0 bases, and 7 bases lay outside the gene matches.

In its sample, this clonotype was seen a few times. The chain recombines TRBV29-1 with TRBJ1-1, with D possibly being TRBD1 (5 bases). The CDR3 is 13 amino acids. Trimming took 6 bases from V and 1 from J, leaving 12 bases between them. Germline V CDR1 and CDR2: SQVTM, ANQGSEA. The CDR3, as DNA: TGCAGCGTGGGGGAGGGTAGGAACACTGAAGCTTTCTTT. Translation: CSVGEGRNTEAFF.

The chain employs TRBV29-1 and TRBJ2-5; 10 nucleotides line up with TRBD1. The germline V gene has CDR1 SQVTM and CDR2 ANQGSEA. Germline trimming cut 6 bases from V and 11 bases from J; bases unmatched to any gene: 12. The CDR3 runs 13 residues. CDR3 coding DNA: TGCAGCGTGGCCGGGACAGGGGTGCTTGAGCAGTACTTC. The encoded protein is CSVAGTGVLEQYF.

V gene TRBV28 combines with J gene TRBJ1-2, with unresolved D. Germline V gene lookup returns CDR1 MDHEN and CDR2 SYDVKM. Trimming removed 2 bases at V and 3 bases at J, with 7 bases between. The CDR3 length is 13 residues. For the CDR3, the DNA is TGTGCCAGCAGTTTAGTCAGCCACTATGGCTACACCTTC. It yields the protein CASSLVSHYGYTF.

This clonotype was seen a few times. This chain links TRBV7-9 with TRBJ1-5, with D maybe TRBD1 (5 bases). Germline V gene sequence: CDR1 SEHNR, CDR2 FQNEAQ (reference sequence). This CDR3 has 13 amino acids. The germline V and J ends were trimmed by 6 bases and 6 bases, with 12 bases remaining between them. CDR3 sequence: CASSAGLAQPQHF. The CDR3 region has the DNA TGTGCCAGCAGTGCAGGGTTGGCTCAGCCCCAGCATTTT. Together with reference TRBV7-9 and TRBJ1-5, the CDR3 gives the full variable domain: DTGVSQNPRHKITKRGQNVTFRCDPISEHNRLYWYRQTLGQGPEFLTYFQNEAQLEKSRLLSDRFSAERPKGSFSTLEIQRTEQGDSAMYLCASSAGLAQPQHFGDGTRLSIL.

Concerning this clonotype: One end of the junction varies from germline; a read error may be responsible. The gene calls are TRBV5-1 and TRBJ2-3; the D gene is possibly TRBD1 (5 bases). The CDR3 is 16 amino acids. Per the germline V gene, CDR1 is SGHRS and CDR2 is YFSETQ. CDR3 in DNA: TGCGTCAGCAGTTTTGGTGCCGTCCAGGGTGGGGATACGCAGTATTTT. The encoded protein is CVSSFGAVQGGDTQYF.

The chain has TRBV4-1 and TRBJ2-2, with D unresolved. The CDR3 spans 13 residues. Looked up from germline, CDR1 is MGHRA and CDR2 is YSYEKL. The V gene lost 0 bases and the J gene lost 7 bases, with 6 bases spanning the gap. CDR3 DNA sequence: TGCGCCAGCAGCCAAGACCCTAACGGGGAGCTGTTTTTT. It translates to CASSQDPNGELFF.

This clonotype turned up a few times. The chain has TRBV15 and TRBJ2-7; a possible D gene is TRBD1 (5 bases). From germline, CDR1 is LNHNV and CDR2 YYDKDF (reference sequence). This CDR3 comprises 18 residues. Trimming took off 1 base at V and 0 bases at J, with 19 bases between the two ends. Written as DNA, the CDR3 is TGTGCCACCAGCAGAGTCCAGGGAAGGGCGGTTATCTCCTACGAGCAGTACTTC. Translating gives CATSRVQGRAVISYEQYF.

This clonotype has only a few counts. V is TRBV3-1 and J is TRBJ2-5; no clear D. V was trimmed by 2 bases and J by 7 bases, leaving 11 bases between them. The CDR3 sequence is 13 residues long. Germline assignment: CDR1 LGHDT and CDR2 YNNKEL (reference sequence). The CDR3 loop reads CASSQQTLGTQYF. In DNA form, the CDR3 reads TGTGCCAGCAGCCAACAGACCCTTGGGACCCAGTACTTC.

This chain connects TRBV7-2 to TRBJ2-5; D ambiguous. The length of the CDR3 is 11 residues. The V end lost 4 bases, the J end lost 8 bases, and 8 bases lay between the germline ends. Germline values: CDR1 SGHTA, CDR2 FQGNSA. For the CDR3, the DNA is TGTGCCAGCAGCTCCCGCGCAACCCAGTACTTC. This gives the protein CASSSRATQYF.

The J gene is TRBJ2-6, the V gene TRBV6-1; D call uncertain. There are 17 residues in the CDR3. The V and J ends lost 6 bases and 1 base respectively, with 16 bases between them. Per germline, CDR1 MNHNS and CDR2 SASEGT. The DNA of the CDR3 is TGTGCCAGCAGGGAAAGCGAACTCGATTCTGGGGCCAACGTCCTGACTTTC. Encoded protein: CASRESELDSGANVLTF.

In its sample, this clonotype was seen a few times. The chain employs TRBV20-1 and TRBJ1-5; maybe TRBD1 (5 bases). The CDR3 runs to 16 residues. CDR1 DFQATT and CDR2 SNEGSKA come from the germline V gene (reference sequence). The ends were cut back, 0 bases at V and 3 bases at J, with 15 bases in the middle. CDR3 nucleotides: TGCAGTGCTAGAGAGGGAGTGTGGGGGGACAATCAGCCCCAGCATTTT. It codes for CSAREGVWGDNQPQHF.

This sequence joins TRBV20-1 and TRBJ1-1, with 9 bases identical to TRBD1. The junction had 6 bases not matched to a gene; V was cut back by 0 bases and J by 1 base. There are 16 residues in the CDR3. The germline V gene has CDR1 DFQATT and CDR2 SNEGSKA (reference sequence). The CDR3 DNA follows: TGCAGTGCTAGAGACCCCAGGACAGGGGAGAACACTGAAGCTTTCTTT. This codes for CSARDPRTGENTEAFF.

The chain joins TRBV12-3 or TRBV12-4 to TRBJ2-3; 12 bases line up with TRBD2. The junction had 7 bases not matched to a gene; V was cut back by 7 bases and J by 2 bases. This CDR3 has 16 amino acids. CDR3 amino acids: CASTLGLAGLTDTQYF. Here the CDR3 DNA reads TGTGCCAGCACCCTGGGACTAGCGGGCCTCACAGATACGCAGTATTTT.

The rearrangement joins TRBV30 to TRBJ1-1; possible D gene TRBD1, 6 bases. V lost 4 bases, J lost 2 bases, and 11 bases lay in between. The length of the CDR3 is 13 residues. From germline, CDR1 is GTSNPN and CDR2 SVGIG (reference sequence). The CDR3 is CAWTWTVNTEAFF. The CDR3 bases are TGTGCCTGGACCTGGACAGTAAACACTGAAGCTTTCTTT.

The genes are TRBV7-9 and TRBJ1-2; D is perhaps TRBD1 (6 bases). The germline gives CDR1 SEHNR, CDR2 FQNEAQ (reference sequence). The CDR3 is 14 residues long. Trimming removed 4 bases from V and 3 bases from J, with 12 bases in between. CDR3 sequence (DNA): TGTGCCAGCAGCTACCTACAGGGTGACTATGGCTACACCTTC. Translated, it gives CASSYLQGDYGYTF.